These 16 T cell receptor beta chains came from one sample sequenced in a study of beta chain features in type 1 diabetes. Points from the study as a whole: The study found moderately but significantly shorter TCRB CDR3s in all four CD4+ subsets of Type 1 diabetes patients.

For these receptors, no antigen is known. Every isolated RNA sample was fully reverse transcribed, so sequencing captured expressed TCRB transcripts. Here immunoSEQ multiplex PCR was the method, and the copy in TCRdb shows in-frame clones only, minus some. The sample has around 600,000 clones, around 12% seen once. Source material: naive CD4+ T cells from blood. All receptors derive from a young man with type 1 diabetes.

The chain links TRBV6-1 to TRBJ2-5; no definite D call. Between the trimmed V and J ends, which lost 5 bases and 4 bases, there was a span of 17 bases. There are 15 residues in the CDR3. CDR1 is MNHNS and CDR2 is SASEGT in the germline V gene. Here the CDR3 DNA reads TGTGCCAGCAGTACGTCCCCAGCCGTGGGAGAGACCCAGTACTTC. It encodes CASSTSPAVGETQYF.

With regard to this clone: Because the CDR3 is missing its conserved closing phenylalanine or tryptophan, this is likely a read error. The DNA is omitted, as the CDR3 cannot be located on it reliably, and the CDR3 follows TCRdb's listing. The CDR3 region is CASSLEGTSGAY. The chain employs TRBV7-8 and TRBJ2-3; whether TRBD2, the table's D call, matches the DNA was not checked. Germline CDR1 reads SGHVS; CDR2 reads FQNEAQ. Termini included, the CDR3 measures 12 amino acids.

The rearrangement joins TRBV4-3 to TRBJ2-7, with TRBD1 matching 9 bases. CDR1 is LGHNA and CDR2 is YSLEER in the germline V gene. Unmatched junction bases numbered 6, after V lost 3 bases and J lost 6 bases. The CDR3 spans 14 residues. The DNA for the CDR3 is TGCGCCAGCAGCCAGAGTAGGACAGGGGTCGAGCAGTACTTC. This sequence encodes CASSQSRTGVEQYF.

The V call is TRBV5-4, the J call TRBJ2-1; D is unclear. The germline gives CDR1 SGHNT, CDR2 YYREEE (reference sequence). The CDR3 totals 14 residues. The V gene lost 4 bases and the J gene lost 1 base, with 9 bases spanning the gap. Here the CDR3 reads CASSQSLSYNEQFF. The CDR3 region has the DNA TGTGCCAGCAGCCAGAGCTTGTCCTACAATGAGCAGTTCTTC.

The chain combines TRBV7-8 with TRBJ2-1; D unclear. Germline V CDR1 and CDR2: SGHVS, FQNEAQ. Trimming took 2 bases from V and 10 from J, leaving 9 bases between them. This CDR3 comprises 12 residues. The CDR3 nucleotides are TGTGCCAGCAGCTTATCAGGAGCGGAGCAGTTCTTC. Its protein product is CASSLSGAEQFF.

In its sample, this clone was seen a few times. CDR3 nucleotides: TGTGCCACCCCGTTGACAGGGGACTATGGCTACACCTTC. Translation gives CATPLTGDYGYTF. The chain joins TRBV21-1 to TRBJ1-2; the table's D call, TRBD1, was not checked against the DNA. TRBV21-1 is listed as a pseudogene. The CDR3 loop spans 13 amino acids.

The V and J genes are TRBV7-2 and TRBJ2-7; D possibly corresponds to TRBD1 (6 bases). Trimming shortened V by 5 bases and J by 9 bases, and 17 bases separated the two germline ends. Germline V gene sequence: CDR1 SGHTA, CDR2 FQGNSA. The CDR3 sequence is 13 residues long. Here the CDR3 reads CASSLRHREPQYF. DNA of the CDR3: TGTGCCAGCAGCCTCCGACACAGGGAGCCGCAGTACTTC.

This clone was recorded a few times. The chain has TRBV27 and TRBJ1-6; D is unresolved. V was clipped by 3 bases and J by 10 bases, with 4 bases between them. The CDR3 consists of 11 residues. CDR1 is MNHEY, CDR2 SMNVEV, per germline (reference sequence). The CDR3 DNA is TGTGCCAGCAGTTTGGGCTCACCCCTCCACTTT. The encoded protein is CASSLGSPLHF.

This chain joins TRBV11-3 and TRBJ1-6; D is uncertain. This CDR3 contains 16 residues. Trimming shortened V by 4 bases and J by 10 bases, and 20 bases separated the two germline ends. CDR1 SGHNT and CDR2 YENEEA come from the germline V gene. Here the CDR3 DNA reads TGTGCCAGCAGCTCGATGACCCCGGGAGTTGAATCACCCCTCCACTTT. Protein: CASSSMTPGVESPLHF.

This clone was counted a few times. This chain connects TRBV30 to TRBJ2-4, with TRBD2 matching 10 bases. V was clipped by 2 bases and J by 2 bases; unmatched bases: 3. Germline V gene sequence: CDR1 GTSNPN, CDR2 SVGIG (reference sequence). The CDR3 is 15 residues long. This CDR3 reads CAWSIAGGSKNIQYF. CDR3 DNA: TGTGCCTGGAGTATAGCGGGGGGATCCAAAAACATTCAGTACTTC.

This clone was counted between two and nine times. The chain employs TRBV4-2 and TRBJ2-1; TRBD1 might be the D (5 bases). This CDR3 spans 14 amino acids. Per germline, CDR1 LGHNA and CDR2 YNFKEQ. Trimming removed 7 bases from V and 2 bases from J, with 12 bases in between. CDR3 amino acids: CASMTDTTYNEQFF. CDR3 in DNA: TGTGCCAGCATGACGGACACAACCTACAATGAGCAGTTCTTC.

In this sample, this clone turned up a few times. The CDR3 region has the DNA TGCGCCAGCAACCCCGGGGGGGGAATGGAGCAGTTCTTC. This translates into CASNPGGGMEQFF. V usage is TRBV10-1 and J usage is TRBJ2-1; 8 positions match TRBD2. Germline CDR1 is WNHNN and CDR2 is SYGVQD (reference sequence). V lost 7 bases to trimming and J lost 10 bases; unmatched junction nucleotides: 9. This CDR3 is built from 13 residues.

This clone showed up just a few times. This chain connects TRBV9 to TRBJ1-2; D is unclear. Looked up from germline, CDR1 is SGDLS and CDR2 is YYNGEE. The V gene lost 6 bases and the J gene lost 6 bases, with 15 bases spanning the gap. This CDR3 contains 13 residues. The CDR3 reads CASTSVNRDGYTF. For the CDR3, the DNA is TGTGCCAGCACGTCGGTGAACCGGGATGGCTACACCTTC.

CDR3 bases: TGTGCCAGCAGCCGGGACGTAAAGGGGCAAGAGACCCAGTACTTC. Translating it yields CASSRDVKGQETQYF. The V gene is TRBV7-2, the J gene TRBJ2-5, with D perhaps TRBD1 or TRBD2 (5 bases each). The ends were cut back, 5 bases at V and 2 bases at J, with 15 bases in the middle. This CDR3 comprises 15 residues. From germline, CDR1 is SGHTA and CDR2 FQGNSA.

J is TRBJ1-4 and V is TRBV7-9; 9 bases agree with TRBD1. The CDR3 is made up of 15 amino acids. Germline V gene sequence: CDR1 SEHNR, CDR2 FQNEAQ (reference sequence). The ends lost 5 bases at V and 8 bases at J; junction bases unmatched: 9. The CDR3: CASSPGTGIGEKLFF. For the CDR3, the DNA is TGTGCCAGCAGCCCTGGGACAGGGATTGGAGAAAAACTGTTTTTT.

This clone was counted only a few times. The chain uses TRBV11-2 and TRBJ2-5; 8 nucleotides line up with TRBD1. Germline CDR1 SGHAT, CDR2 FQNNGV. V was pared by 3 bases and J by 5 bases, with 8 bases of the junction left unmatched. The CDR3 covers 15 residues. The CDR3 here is CASSFGTGAWETQYF. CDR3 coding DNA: TGTGCCAGCAGCTTCGGGACAGGAGCTTGGGAGACCCAGTACTTC.